This T cell receptor beta chain stems from a study of blood T cell repertoires in COVID-19. Whole-study context: Samples representing acute and convalescent COVID-19 were sourced from the United States, Italy and Spain.

This clone has more than one count but fewer than ten. Other DNA sequences in this specimen translate into the identical CDR3. The CDR3 consists of 15 residues. Looked up from germline, CDR1 is KGHSH and CDR2 is LQKENI. Trimming cost V 0 bases and J 4 bases, with 12 bases left between them. As handled by the study authors: From reference gene primer amplification, estimates of nucleated cell counts were derived. Assay: immunoSEQ multiplex PCR; the TCRdb copy retains only in-frame clones and omits some. The DNA gave D and trimming, while V, J and clone size come from that table. This table has 150,000 to 200,000 clones, about 85% appearing once.

The chain has TRBV18 and TRBJ2-5, with a possible D match to TRBD2 (6 bases). The receptor comes from a man aged 70-80 years with active or convalescent COVID-19. Sequenced material: peripheral blood. CDR3 region: CASSPPSGSGETQYF. CDR3 sequence (DNA): TGTGCCAGCTCACCACCGTCCGGGAGTGGAGAGACCCAGTACTTC.